A single count supports the clone carrying this T cell receptor beta chain. Its antigen is still unknown. This CDR3 comprises 15 residues. CDR1 and CDR2 (germline): SEHNR, FQNEAQ (reference sequence). The junction had 8 bases not matched to a gene; V was cut back by 5 bases and J by 5 bases. The assay was immunoSEQ multiplex PCR, and TCRdb's table has in-frame clones only and misses some. The table lists some 62,000 clones, approximately 90% of them singletons. The data stem from a study of graft-versus-host responses after intestinal transplantation. Study at large: After anti-thymocyte globulin induction, recipients took tacrolimus and steroids for around three years.

Study observations and caveats: Peak GvH clone levels in circulation were associated with early post-transplant HvG declines.

The receptor was derived from a human donor who was the organ donor for an intestinal transplant. The starting material was unstimulated CD8+ T cells sorted from spleen or lymph node cells, obtained before transplant. This rearrangement joins TRBV7-9 to TRBJ2-1; 8 bases are a match to TRBD2. Written as DNA, the CDR3 is TGTGCCAGCAGCGGGGGGGGGACTAGGAACAATGAGCAGTTCTTC. As protein: CASSGGGTRNNEQFF.